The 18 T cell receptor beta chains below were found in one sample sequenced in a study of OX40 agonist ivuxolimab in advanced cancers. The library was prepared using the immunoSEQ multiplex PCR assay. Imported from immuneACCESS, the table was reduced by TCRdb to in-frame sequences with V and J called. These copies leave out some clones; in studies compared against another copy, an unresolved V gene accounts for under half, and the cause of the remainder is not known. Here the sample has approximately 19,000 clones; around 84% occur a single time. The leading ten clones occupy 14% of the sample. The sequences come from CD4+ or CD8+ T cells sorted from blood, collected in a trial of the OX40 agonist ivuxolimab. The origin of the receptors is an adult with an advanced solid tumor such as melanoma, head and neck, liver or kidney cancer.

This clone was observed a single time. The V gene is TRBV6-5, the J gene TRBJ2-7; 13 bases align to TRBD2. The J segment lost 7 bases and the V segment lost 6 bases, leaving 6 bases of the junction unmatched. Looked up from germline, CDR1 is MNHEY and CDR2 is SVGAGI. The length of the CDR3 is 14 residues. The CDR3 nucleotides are TGTGCCAGCAGCCGACGGACTAGCGGGGGAGAGCAGTACTTC. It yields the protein CASSRRTSGGEQYF.

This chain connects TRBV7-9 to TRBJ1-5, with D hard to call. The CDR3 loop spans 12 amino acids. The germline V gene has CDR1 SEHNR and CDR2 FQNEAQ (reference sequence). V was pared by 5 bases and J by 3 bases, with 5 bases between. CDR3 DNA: TGTGCCAGCAGCCAACCCAATCAGCCCCAGCATTTT. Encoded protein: CASSQPNQPQHF.

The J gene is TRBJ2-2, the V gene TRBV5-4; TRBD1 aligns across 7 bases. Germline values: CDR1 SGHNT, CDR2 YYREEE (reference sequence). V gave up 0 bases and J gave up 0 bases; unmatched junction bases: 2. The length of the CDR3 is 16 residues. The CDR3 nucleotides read TGTGCCAGCAGCTTGGGAGGACAGGCGAACACCGGGGAGCTGTTTTTT. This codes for CASSLGGQANTGELFF.

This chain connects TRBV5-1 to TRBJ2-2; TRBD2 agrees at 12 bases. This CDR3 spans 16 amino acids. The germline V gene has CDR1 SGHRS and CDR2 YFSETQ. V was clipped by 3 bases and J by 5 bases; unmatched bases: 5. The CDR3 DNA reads TGCGCCAGCAGCTCTAGCGGGGGGGCCGGAACCGGGGAGCTGTTTTTT. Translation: CASSSSGGAGTGELFF.

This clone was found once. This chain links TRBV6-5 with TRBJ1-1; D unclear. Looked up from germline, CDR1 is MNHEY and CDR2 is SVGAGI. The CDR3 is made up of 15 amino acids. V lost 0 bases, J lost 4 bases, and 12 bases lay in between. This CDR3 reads CASSYSAAGSTEAFF. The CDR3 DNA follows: TGTGCCAGCAGTTACTCGGCCGCGGGGTCCACTGAAGCTTTCTTT.

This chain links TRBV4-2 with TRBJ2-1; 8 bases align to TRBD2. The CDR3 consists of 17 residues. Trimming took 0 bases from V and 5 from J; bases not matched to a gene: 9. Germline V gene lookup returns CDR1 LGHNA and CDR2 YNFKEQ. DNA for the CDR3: TGTGCCAGCAGCCAAGAGGGGATAGCGGGAAGGAACAATGAGCAGTTCTTC. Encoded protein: CASSQEGIAGRNNEQFF.

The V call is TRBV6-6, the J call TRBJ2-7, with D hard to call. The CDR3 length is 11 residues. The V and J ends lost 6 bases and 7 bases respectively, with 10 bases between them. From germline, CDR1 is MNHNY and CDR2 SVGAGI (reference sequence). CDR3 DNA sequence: TGTGCCAGCAGCGACTGGGCAGAGCAGTACTTC. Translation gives CASSDWAEQYF.

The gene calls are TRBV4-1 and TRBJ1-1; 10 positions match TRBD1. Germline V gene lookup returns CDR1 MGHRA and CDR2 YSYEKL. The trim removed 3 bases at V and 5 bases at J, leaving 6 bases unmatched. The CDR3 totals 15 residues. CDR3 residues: CASSQEDRGRTEAFF. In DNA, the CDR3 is TGCGCCAGCAGCCAGGAGGACAGGGGGAGGACTGAAGCTTTCTTT.

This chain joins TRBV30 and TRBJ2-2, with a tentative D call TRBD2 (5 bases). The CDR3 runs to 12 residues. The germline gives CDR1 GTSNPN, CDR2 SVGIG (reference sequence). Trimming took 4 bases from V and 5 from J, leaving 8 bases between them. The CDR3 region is CAWTRDTGELFF. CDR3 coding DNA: TGTGCCTGGACACGGGATACCGGGGAGCTGTTTTTT.

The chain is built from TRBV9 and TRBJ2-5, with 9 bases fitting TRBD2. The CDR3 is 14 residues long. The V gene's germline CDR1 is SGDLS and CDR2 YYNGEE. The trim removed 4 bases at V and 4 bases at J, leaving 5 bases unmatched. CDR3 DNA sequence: TGTGCCAGCAGCCCTAGACTAGCGGTAGAGACCCAGTACTTC. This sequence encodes CASSPRLAVETQYF.

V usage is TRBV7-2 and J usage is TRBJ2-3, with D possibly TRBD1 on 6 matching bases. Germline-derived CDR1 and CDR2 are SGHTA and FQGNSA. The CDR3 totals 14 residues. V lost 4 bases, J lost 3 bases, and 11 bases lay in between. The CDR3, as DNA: TGTGCCAGCAGCTCCGGAAGGGGGACAGATACGCAGTATTTT. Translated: CASSSGRGTDTQYF.

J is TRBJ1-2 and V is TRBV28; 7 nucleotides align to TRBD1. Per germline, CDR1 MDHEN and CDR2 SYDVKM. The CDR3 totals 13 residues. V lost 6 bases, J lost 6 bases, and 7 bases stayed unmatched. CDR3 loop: CASRQGNEDGYTF. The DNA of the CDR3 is TGTGCCAGCAGACAGGGGAATGAAGATGGCTACACCTTC.

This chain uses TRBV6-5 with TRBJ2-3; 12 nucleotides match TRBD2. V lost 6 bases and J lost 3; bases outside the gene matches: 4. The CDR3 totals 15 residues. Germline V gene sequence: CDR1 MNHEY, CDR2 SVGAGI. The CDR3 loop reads CASRGGLAGTDTQYF. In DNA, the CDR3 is TGTGCCAGCAGAGGAGGACTAGCGGGAACAGATACGCAGTATTTT.

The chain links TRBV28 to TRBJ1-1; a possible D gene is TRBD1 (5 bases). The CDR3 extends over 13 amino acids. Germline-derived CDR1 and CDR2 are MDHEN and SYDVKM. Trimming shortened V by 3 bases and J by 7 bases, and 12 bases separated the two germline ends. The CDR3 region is CASSLIRENEAFF. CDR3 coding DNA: TGTGCCAGCAGTTTGATCAGGGAGAATGAAGCTTTCTTT. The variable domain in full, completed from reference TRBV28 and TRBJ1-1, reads DVKVTQSSRYLVKRTGEKVFLECVQDMDHENMFWYRQDPGLGLRLIYFSYDVKMKEKGDIPEGYSVSREKKERFSLILESASTNQTSMYLCASSLIRENEAFFGQGTRLTVV.

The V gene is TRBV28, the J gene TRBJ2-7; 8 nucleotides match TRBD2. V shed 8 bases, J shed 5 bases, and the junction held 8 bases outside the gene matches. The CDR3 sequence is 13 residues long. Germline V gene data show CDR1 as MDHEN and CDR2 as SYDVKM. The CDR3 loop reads CASFGGVVNEQYF. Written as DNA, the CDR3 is TGTGCCAGCTTCGGGGGGGTTGTTAACGAGCAGTACTTC.

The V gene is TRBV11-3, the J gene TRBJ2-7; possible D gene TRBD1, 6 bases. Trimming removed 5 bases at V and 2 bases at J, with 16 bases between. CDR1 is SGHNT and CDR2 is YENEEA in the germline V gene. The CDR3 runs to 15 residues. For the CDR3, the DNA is TGTGCCAGCAGCCCTGGAACAGGGAGACCCTACGAGCAGTACTTC. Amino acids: CASSPGTGRPYEQYF.

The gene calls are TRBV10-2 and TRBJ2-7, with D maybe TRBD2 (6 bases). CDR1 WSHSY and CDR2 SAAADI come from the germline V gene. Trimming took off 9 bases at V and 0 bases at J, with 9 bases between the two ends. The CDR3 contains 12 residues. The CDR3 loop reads CASSGDSYEQYF. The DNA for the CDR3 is TGCGCCAGTTCGGGGGACTCCTACGAGCAGTACTTC.

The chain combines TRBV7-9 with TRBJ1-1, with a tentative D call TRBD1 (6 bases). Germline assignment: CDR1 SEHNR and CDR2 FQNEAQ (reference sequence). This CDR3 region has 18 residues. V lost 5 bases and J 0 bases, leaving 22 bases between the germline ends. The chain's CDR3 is CASSPGGRGLAMNTEAFF. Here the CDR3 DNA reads TGTGCCAGCAGCCCCGGCGGGCGGGGGCTTGCCATGAACACTGAAGCTTTCTTT.